This T cell receptor (beta chain) derives from a study of blood T cell repertoires in COVID-19 (dated by TCRdb to 2018 to 2020). Looking at the study overall: Samples covering the acute and convalescent phases of COVID-19 were provided by collaborators in the United States, Italy and Spain. Deeply sampled blood TCRbeta repertoires from subjects exposed to, actively infected with, or recovered from COVID-19 were included in the dataset. HLA class I and class II types, where available, came from metadata supplied by the sample provider rather than from assay-based typing. The sample metadata nearly always contained a de-identified subject ID, COVID-19 status, age in years and sex. Samples came from the ongoing ImmuneRACE study (first 160 participants) plus 1,254 subjects from 6 global collaborators. The material from the prospective study consisted of cDNA or gDNA derived from T cells, B-cell-depleted T cells, or PBMCs. The repertoires were released in a freely available public database meant as a resource for research on the immune response to SARS-CoV-2. Broad study findings and their caveats: The quantity of clinical and demographic metadata differed by source and by participant and was supplied without curation.

The germline V gene provides CDR1 SGHTA and CDR2 FQGNSA. V has 5 bases trimmed and J has 2 bases trimmed; junction bases matching no gene number 4. Spanning cysteine to phenylalanine, the CDR3 consists of 14 amino acids. Only the CDR3 part of the read is kept: 42 bases, read in frame from the first base. TCRbeta CDR3 regions were amplified from genomic DNA by means of the immunoSEQ Assay, a bias-controlled multiplex PCR. As for how the authors treated the data: Nucleated cell counts per sample were estimated from amplification of reference gene primers within the assay. Sequence reads were collapsed and filtered to measure the absolute abundance of every unique TCRbeta CDR3 rearrangement. For each sample, productive Simpson clonality was calculated by taking the square root of Simpson's diversity index across productive rearrangements. TCRdb limited this immuneACCESS table to in-frame rearrangements with V and J called. A share of clones is missing; checked studies link under half to unresolved V genes, and the rest is unexplained. The V and J calls and the clone size are those of that table, but D and trimming were determined from the DNA. The sample table lists 87,000 or so clones, roughly 88% of them with a count of one. 6.7% of the sample is taken by the ten largest.

A remark on this clone: Its cognate antigen has yet to be identified. No qualities accompany the bases; no much larger clone lies one base away.

One collaborating source in Seattle enrolled patients during active infection and followed them longitudinally through the course of disease. Each collaborating institution followed its own protocols to collect whole blood in K2EDTA tubes. Collaborator samples were shipped for TCRbeta analysis as frozen whole blood, isolated PBMCs, or DNA extracted from either sample type. The origin of this receptor is a man in his late teens or twenties with COVID-19, enrolled during active disease. The chain employs TRBV7-2 and TRBJ2-7; TRBD2 agrees with 9 junctional bases. Sequencing input: peripheral blood. The base sequence is TGTGCCAGCAGCACTAGCGGGCCACCCTACGAGCAGTACTTC. It encodes CASSTSGPPYEQYF.